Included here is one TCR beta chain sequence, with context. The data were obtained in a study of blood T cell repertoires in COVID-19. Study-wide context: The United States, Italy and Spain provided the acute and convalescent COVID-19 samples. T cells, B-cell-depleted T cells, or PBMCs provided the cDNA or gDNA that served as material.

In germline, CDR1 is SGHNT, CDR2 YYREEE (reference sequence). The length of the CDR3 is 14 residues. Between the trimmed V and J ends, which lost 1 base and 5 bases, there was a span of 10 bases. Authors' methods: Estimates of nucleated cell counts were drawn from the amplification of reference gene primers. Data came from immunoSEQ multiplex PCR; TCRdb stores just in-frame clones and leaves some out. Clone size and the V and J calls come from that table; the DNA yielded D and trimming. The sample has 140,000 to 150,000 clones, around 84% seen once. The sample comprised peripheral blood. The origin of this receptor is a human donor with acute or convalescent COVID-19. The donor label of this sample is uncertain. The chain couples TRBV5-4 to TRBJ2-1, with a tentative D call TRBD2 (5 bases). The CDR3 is CASSLSAVNNEQFF. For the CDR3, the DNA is TGTGCCAGCAGCTTGTCAGCGGTAAACAATGAGCAGTTCTTC.